This T cell receptor (beta chain) originates from a study of blood T cell repertoires in COVID-19. Using immunoSEQ multiplex PCR, the repertoire was profiled, and TCRdb retains in-frame clones only, with some absent. Of 200,000 or so clones listed, over 80% were seen once; the top ten hold under 5.5%. Looked up from germline, CDR1 is SGHVS and CDR2 is FQNEAQ. The CDR3 contains 16 residues. The V segment lost 5 bases and the J segment 0 bases; nucleotides outside the gene matches: 6. The sequence derives from a woman aged 25 to 39 with acute or convalescent COVID-19. This chain joins TRBV7-8 and TRBJ1-3, with 8 bases that match TRBD1. The sequenced sample was peripheral blood. The CDR3 region has the DNA TGTGCCAGCAGCCCCAGGACAGGGAGCTCTGGAAACACCATATATTTT. Translating it yields CASSPRTGSSGNTIYF.